This T cell receptor beta chain emerged from a study of cytomegalovirus exposure and HLA in healthy donors. Study-wide background: The same platform was used for the 110 or so validation repertoires as for the 666 first-cohort repertoires, as reported in a later analysis.

Donors were drawn from the approximately 130-subject validation cohort, separate from the approximately 680-subject first cohort. As for this clone: The antigen remains unidentified.

With 8 bases clipped from V and 8 bases from J, the junction kept 6 bases outside the gene matches. The CDR3 contains 13 residues. In germline, CDR1 is LNHNV, CDR2 YYDKDF (reference sequence). Whole-study findings and limits: The classifier was said to identify cytomegalovirus status with high specificity and sensitivity. TCR beta chains numbering about 160 were designated cytomegalovirus-associated.

Some clones are missing from TCRdb's copy, which holds only in-frame ones; the method was immunoSEQ multiplex PCR. The sample has 95,000 to 150,000 clones; approximately 87% are singletons. Sample: PBMCs. The chain recombines TRBV15 with TRBJ2-1; 10 nucleotides match TRBD1. The receptor was isolated from a woman younger than 30 in good health and CMV-seropositive. DNA of the CDR3: TGTGCCACCGGGACAGGGGATACCCATGAGCAGTTCTTC. Translating it yields CATGTGDTHEQFF.